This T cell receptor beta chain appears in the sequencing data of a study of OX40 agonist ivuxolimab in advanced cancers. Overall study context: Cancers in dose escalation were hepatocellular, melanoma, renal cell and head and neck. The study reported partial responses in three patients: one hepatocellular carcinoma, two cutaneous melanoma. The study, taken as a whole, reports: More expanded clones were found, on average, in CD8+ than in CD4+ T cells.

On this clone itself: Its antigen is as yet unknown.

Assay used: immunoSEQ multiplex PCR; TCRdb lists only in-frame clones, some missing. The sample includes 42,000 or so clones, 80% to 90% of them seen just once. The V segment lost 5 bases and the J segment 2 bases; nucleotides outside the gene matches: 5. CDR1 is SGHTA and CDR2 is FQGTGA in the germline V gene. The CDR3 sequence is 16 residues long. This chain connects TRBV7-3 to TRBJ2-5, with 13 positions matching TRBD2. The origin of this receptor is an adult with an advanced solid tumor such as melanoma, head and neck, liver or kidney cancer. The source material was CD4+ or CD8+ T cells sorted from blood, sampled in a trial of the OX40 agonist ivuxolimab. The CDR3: CASSARTSGGQETQYF. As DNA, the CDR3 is TGTGCCAGCAGCGCGCGGACTAGCGGGGGTCAAGAGACCCAGTACTTC.